These 10 T cell receptor beta chains were sequenced from one sample in a study of identical twins. TCRdb re-derived calls from the 5' RACE reads in MiXCR, one entry per CDR3 protein. The profile shows 350,000 or so distinct CDR3 sequences, about 12% of them singletons. These data were likewise used in another study, on yellow fever vaccine responses in identical twins.

The source material was CD8+ T cells sorted from blood. Source of these receptors: a woman between 18 and 29 years old in good health.

This clonotype was counted between two and nine times. This chain connects TRBV7-9 to TRBJ2-7, with D possibly matching TRBD2 (6 bases). Germline-derived CDR1 and CDR2 are SEHNR and FQNEAQ (reference sequence). The CDR3 extends over 15 amino acids. Trimming pared 4 bases from V and 5 bases from J, leaving 18 bases between. The CDR3 is CASSYSGGAMDEQYF. Written as DNA, the CDR3 is TGTGCCAGCAGCTACTCCGGCGGGGCCATGGACGAGCAGTACTTC.

This clonotype has only a few counts. This chain uses TRBV6-1 with TRBJ2-7; 7 positions agree with TRBD2. The CDR3 runs 17 residues. Germline V gene lookup returns CDR1 MNHNS and CDR2 SASEGT. With 6 bases clipped from V and 3 bases from J, the junction kept 17 bases outside the gene matches. CDR3: CASSSWGGFDKDYEQYF. The CDR3 region has the DNA TGTGCCAGCAGCTCCTGGGGAGGGTTCGATAAGGACTACGAGCAGTACTTC.

In this sample, this clonotype turned up a few times. The chain is built from TRBV15 and TRBJ2-3, with 13 bases fitting TRBD2. Germline V lookup: CDR1 LNHNV, CDR2 YYDKDF (reference sequence). The CDR3 length is 15 residues. Trimming at V came to 4 bases and at J to 6 bases, leaving 4 bases not matched to a gene. The CDR3 bases are TGTGCCACCAGCACCCGGACTAGCGGGGGTGATACGCAGTATTTT. Protein: CATSTRTSGGDTQYF.

This clonotype was detected many times. The chain has TRBV10-2 and TRBJ2-1; a possible D gene is TRBD2 (5 bases). Germline CDR1 and CDR2: WSHSY and SAAADI. The ends were cut back, 3 bases at V and 8 bases at J, with 17 bases in the middle. The CDR3 sequence is 15 residues long. Here the CDR3 reads CASSDDGGGLYEQFF. Written as DNA, the CDR3 is TGCGCCAGCAGTGACGATGGTGGTGGACTTTATGAGCAGTTCTTC.

This clonotype has just a few counts. The chain couples TRBV28 to TRBJ2-3; 8 nucleotides agree with TRBD1. Germline assignment: CDR1 MDHEN and CDR2 SYDVKM. The V gene end was trimmed by 5 bases and the J gene end by 4 bases; junction bases not matched to a gene: 5. This CDR3 is 14 amino acids long. For the CDR3, the DNA is TGTGCCAGCAGTCCAGGGGGCAGCGCAGATACGCAGTATTTT. Translation gives CASSPGGSADTQYF.

This clonotype occurred a few times. The rearrangement joins TRBV15 to TRBJ2-2; TRBD1 aligns across 8 bases. Trimming took 4 bases from V and 4 from J; bases not matched to a gene: 8. Germline CDR1 reads LNHNV; CDR2 reads YYDKDF (reference sequence). The CDR3 loop spans 16 amino acids. DNA for the CDR3: TGTGCCACCAGCACCGACAGGGGTCAACGCACCGGGGAGCTGTTTTTT. Translation: CATSTDRGQRTGELFF.

Only a few counts were recorded for this clonotype. The V call is TRBV5-5, the J call TRBJ2-2; 9 nucleotides agree with TRBD2. The length of the CDR3 is 16 residues. The germline V gene has CDR1 SGHKS and CDR2 YYEKEE (reference sequence). V trimming: 0 bases; J trimming: 6 bases; junction bases outside the gene matches: 6. CDR3 residues: CASSLVLAGDPGELFF. The CDR3 DNA sequence: TGTGCCAGCAGCTTGGTCTTAGCGGGGGATCCCGGGGAGCTGTTTTTT.

The J gene is TRBJ2-2, the V gene TRBV10-1; D is perhaps TRBD2 (5 bases). CDR1 is WNHNN, CDR2 SYGVQD, per germline (reference sequence). With 6 bases removed from V and 6 bases from J, the gap between germline ends came to 14 bases. CDR3 length: 14 amino acids. CDR3: CASSGVVSPGELFF. CDR3 coding DNA: TGCGCCAGCAGCGGGGTAGTGTCGCCCGGGGAGCTGTTTTTT.

Concerning this clonotype: Since the CDR3 does not end with the conserved phenylalanine or tryptophan, this likely comes from a read error. The rearrangement links TRBV9 to TRBJ2-3, with 9 bases matching TRBD2. CDR3 length equals 17 residues. CDR1 is SGDLS and CDR2 is YYNGEE in the germline V gene. V lost 0 bases and J lost 2; bases outside the gene matches: 7. In DNA, the CDR3 is TGTGCCAGCAGCGTAGAAGGTGCGGGAGGGGCCACAGATACGCAGTATTCT. It is translated as CASSVEGAGGATDTQYS.

CDR3: CASSRRREDTEAFF. CDR3 in DNA: TGTGCCAGCAGCCGGCGCAGGGAGGACACTGAAGCTTTCTTT. This chain links TRBV27 with TRBJ1-1; weak D call: TRBD1 (5 bases). CDR3 length: 14 amino acids. Germline CDR1 and CDR2: MNHEY and SMNVEV (reference sequence). Trimming stripped 6 bases from V and 3 bases from J, with 14 bases between.